The 15 T cell receptor beta chains presented below share a single source sample, sequenced in a study of cytomegalovirus exposure and HLA in healthy donors. The protocol was immunoSEQ multiplex PCR, while the TCRdb copy is restricted to in-frame clones and leaves out a portion. Here the sample spans roughly 150,000 clones, more than 85% being singletons. Sequences were obtained from PBMCs. The receptors were gathered from a man younger than 35 in good health and CMV-seronegative.

The chain combines TRBV9 with TRBJ1-4; TRBD1 matches at 9 bases. After removal of 4 bases from V and 5 bases from J, the junction contained 9 bases not matched to a gene. From germline, CDR1 is SGDLS and CDR2 YYNGEE. The CDR3 covers 16 residues. CDR3 DNA: TGTGCCAGCAGCCCAGGGACAGGGAGAGGGAATGAAAAACTGTTTTTT. Protein product: CASSPGTGRGNEKLFF.

This clone was counted between two and nine times. J is TRBJ2-7 and V is TRBV18, with D possibly being TRBD2 (5 bases). The CDR3 loop spans 14 amino acids. CDR1 is KGHSH, CDR2 LQKENI, per germline. V lost 1 base, J lost 6 bases, and 13 bases lay in between. The CDR3 DNA reads as TGTGCCAGCTCACCACAGATGGGTGGAGGCGAGCAGTACGTC. Translated, it gives CASSPQMGGGEQYV.

This clone was observed once. DNA of the CDR3: TGTGCCAGTAGGATTTTGGGGACAGGGGAAGAGACCCAGTACTTC. Amino acids: CASRILGTGEETQYF. V usage is TRBV19 and J usage is TRBJ2-5; 10 bases are shared with TRBD1. Germline CDR1 is LNHDA and CDR2 is SQIVND (reference sequence). The CDR3 contains 15 residues. V trimming: 6 bases; J trimming: 3 bases; junction bases outside the gene matches: 7. Combining the CDR3 with reference TRBV19 and TRBJ2-5 gives the whole variable domain DGGITQSPKYLFRKEGQNVTLSCEQNLNHDAMYWYRQDPGQGLRLIYYSQIVNDFQKGDIAEGYSVSREKKESFPLTVTSAQKNPTAFYLCASRILGTGEETQYFGPGTRLLVL.

This clone has a single count. The chain is built from TRBV18 and TRBJ2-5; 9 bases are shared with TRBD1. The germline V gene has CDR1 KGHSH and CDR2 LQKENI. With V trimmed by 5 bases and J by 3 bases, 4 bases remained unmatched. This CDR3 is built from 14 residues. This chain's CDR3 is CASSDRGVEETQYF. The DNA of the CDR3 is TGTGCCAGCTCAGACAGGGGGGTTGAAGAGACCCAGTACTTC. Full variable domain (remainder filled in from reference TRBV18 and TRBJ2-5): NAGVMQNPRHLVRRRGQEARLRCSPMKGHSHVYWYRQLPEEGLKFMVYLQKENIIDESGMPKERFSAEFPKEGPSILRIQQVVRGDSAAYFCASSDRGVEETQYFGPGTRLLVL.

The chain uses TRBV7-9 and TRBJ2-1, with 11 bases matching TRBD2. The junction had 9 bases not matched to a gene; V was cut back by 6 bases and J by 8 bases. The germline V gene encodes CDR1 SEHNR and CDR2 FQNEAQ (reference sequence). This CDR3 is built from 15 residues. For the CDR3, the DNA is TGTGCCAGCAGTCCAATTAGCGGGGGGGCTTATGAGCAGTTCTTC. Translating it yields CASSPISGGAYEQFF.

The V and J genes are TRBV5-1 and TRBJ1-2; D perhaps matches TRBD1 (6 bases). The CDR3 consists of 17 residues. The V gene lost 0 bases and the J gene lost 1 base, with 16 bases spanning the gap. Germline loops: CDR1 SGHRS, CDR2 YFSETQ. The CDR3 loop reads CASSLAIGQIVNYGYTF. CDR3 sequence (DNA): TGCGCCAGCAGCTTGGCCATAGGACAGATAGTTAACTATGGCTACACCTTC.

The chain combines TRBV11-2 with TRBJ2-1; 10 nucleotides line up with TRBD2. Germline CDR1 reads SGHAT; CDR2 reads FQNNGV. This CDR3 contains 16 residues. The J segment lost 2 bases and the V segment lost 5 bases, leaving 6 bases of the junction unmatched. In DNA, the CDR3 is TGTGCCAGCAGCCTCATACTAGCGGGAACCTACAATGAGCAGTTCTTC. Encoded protein: CASSLILAGTYNEQFF.

CDR3 region: CASSFYGKNTEAFF. The CDR3 nucleotides are TGTGCCAGCAGCTTTTACGGGAAGAACACTGAAGCTTTCTTT. This chain connects TRBV7-9 to TRBJ1-1, with D hard to call. Trimming took 3 bases from V and 1 from J, leaving 9 bases between them. The CDR3 has 14 amino acids. Germline loops: CDR1 SEHNR, CDR2 FQNEAQ (reference sequence). Full variable domain (remainder filled in from reference TRBV7-9 and TRBJ1-1): DTGVSQNPRHKITKRGQNVTFRCDPISEHNRLYWYRQTLGQGPEFLTYFQNEAQLEKSRLLSDRFSAERPKGSFSTLEIQRTEQGDSAMYLCASSFYGKNTEAFFGQGTRLTVV.

This clone was detected a few times. The chain uses TRBV4-3 and TRBJ2-7, with 12 nucleotides matching TRBD2. V lost 1 base to trimming and J lost 6 bases; unmatched junction nucleotides: 1. This CDR3 region has 14 residues. Germline assignment: CDR1 LGHNA and CDR2 YSLEER. The CDR3 spells CASSQGLAGAEQYV. DNA for the CDR3: TGCGCCAGCAGCCAAGGACTAGCGGGAGCCGAGCAGTACGTC.

The chain recombines TRBV1 with TRBJ1-2; the tabulated D call, TRBD1, remains unverified against the DNA. TRBV1 is a recognized pseudogene. The CDR3 contains 13 residues. The CDR3 DNA sequence: TGCACCAGCAGCCAATTGACAGGATCGGGCTACACCTTC. It codes for CTSSQLTGSGYTF.

The genes are TRBV5-1 and TRBJ1-2, with TRBD1 matching 8 bases. The V gene end was trimmed by 4 bases and the J gene end by 1 base; junction bases not matched to a gene: 9. The CDR3 is 16 amino acids. CDR1 and CDR2 (germline): SGHRS, YFSETQ. The CDR3 region has the DNA TGCGCCAGCAGCCCTGGACAGGGAGCGTTTAACTATGGCTACACCTTC. It encodes CASSPGQGAFNYGYTF.

The chain has TRBV9 and TRBJ2-1; 13 bases are a match to TRBD2. V gave up 3 bases and J gave up 9 bases; unmatched junction bases: 9. The CDR3 extends over 16 amino acids. CDR1 SGDLS and CDR2 YYNGEE come from the germline V gene. As DNA, the CDR3 is TGTGCCAGCAGCGCTCCGGGACTAGCGGGAATCAGTGAGCAGTTCTTC. Translating gives CASSAPGLAGISEQFF.

This chain connects TRBV5-1 to TRBJ1-2; a weak D match, TRBD1 (6 bases). Trimming left V 4 bases short and J 3 bases short, with 13 bases between. This CDR3 contains 14 residues. Germline CDR1 is SGHRS and CDR2 is YFSETQ. The CDR3 loop reads CASSLRQDHYGYTF. The CDR3 bases are TGCGCCAGCAGCCTGAGACAGGACCACTATGGCTACACCTTC.

V gene TRBV27 combines with J gene TRBJ2-7, with 7 bases fitting TRBD1. This CDR3 spans 15 amino acids. The germline gives CDR1 MNHEY, CDR2 SMNVEV (reference sequence). The ends lost 6 bases at V and 0 bases at J; junction bases unmatched: 8. CDR3 sequence reads: CASSWGQPLSYEQYF. CDR3 sequence (DNA): TGTGCCAGCAGCTGGGGACAGCCCCTCTCCTACGAGCAGTACTTC.

The chain employs TRBV11-3 and TRBJ2-4; D is unresolved. V was pared by 1 base and J by 4 bases, with 5 bases between. The CDR3 runs 13 residues. The V gene's germline CDR1 is SGHNT and CDR2 YENEEA. CDR3 sequence reads: CASSLVYKNIQYF. In nucleotides, the CDR3 is TGTGCCAGCAGCTTAGTTTATAAAAACATTCAGTACTTC.